This T cell receptor (beta chain) was sequenced for a study of T cells after yellow fever vaccination (dated by TCRdb to between 2018 and 2020). About the study as a whole: The SMART-Seq v4 Ultra Low Input RNA kit was used to prepare libraries from fractions with low cell numbers. To follow T-cell clones before and after both primary and booster YFV17D yellow fever vaccination, bulk TCR alpha and beta repertoires underwent longitudinal sequencing. Blood was drawn at multiple timepoints before and after primary and secondary immunization, with bulk PBMC replicates and cell subsets isolated. The cohort comprised two healthy male donors, one aged 18 to 29 and one aged 30 to 40 years. Here is what the overall study found, with its caveats: After the booster, most clones that had expanded after primary vaccination were detected again (approximately 95% of CD4 and under 90% of CD8), suggesting broad maintenance of memory. Only a couple of donors were included in the study, so the extent to which the findings can be generalized is limited. Computational filtering was needed because FACS-sorted repertoires could contain abundant contaminating clonotypes from the bulk population. Compared with the primary T-cell response, the secondary T-cell response was faster but weaker, reaching its peak on day 5 rather than on day 15. A small fraction of clonotypes appeared in both the CD4 and CD8 compartments, likely as a result of convergent recombination.

The sample's treatment or condition label is to be understood as: live attenuated yellow fever vaccine strain. A standard Ficoll-Paque protocol was used to isolate PBMCs from peripheral blood. Dynabeads CD4 and CD8 positive selection kits were used to isolate the CD4 and CD8 T-cell fractions. TriZol was used to extract RNA from bulk PBMCs, from CD4 and CD8 fractions, and from dextramer-positive and dextramer-negative fractions. These reads were obtained on an Illumina NovaSeq 6000. TCR cDNA was synthesized by 5'RACE template switching, which introduced a universal primer site and unique molecular identifiers. Priming of cDNA synthesis was performed from both the TCR alpha and TCR beta constant segments. Two PCR steps were used to amplify libraries, with sample barcodes and sequencing adapters being added in the second step. Libraries were sequenced on Illumina HiSeq 2500 (2x100 bp) or NovaSeq (2x150 bp). The study's own analysis went as follows. Reads were demultiplexed and collapsed into UMI consensus sequences with MIGEC, and V(D)J alignment was performed with MiXCR. Vaccine-responding clonotypes were defined with edgeR using replicate PBMC samples, requiring FDR below 0.01 and a log2 fold change above 5 up to day 15. Each bulk clonotype was labeled CD4 or CD8 based on which sequenced repertoire, CD4 or CD8, contained the clonotype at higher abundance. The raw public reads went through TCRdb reprocessing: fastp at Q25, MiXCR clone calling, in-frame beta chains kept. Rows matching on CDR3 protein sequence are summarized as one entry with the most common DNA and genes. TCRdb, rather than the study authors, made the V and J calls. This sample gives a few hundred thousand distinct CDR3 sequences in total; approximately 13% of them show up just once. The ten largest account for approximately 3.3% of the sample.

The cysteine opens and the phenylalanine closes a CDR3 of 14 amino acids. Here the CDR3 DNA is all that survives: 42 bases in frame from base 1. V is clipped by 3 bases and J by 3 bases, and the sequence between their germline boundaries is 13 bases long. CDR1 and CDR2 (SGHKS, YYEKEE) derive from the germline V gene (reference sequence). Comment on this clonotype: Its target antigen remains unknown. Within one base of it there is no much larger clone, and no base qualities were kept.

This chain is built from TRBV5-5 and TRBJ2-7, with the D gene too uncertain to name. Specimen: CD4+ T cells sorted from PBMCs, collected 15 days after the yellow fever booster vaccination. This receptor was taken from a man aged 18 to 29 who received the YFV17D yellow fever vaccine. The encoded CDR3 is CASSSIRIGYEQYF. The DNA sequence is given as TGTGCCAGCAGCTCGATCAGAATTGGCTACGAGCAGTACTTC.